These 8 T cell receptor beta chains originate from one sample sequenced in a study of blood T cell repertoires in COVID-19. TCRdb's table, derived via immunoSEQ multiplex PCR, lists solely in-frame clones and lacks some. Seen here are a few hundred thousand clones, around 90% observed once, and the top ten hold approximately 2.4%. Sequenced: peripheral blood. These receptors originate from a man between 18 and 35 years old with active or convalescent COVID-19.

The chain joins TRBV6-5 to TRBJ2-6, with D possibly being TRBD2 (6 bases). The germline V gene encodes CDR1 MNHEY and CDR2 SVGAGI. V was clipped by 0 bases and J by 12 bases, with 18 bases between them. The CDR3 has 16 amino acids. CDR3 sequence reads: CASSYSRGTDWSVLTF. CDR3 DNA: TGTGCCAGCAGTTACTCCCGGGGGACCGACTGGTCCGTCCTGACTTTC.

The chain joins TRBV7-9 to TRBJ1-6; 10 nucleotides align to TRBD1. V dropped 1 base and J dropped 9; count of bases not matched to a gene: 3. This CDR3 region has 15 residues. Germline-derived CDR1 and CDR2 are SEHNR and FQNEAQ (reference sequence). The CDR3 region has the DNA TGTGCCAGCAGCTTAGTGGGACAGGGGTCTTCACCCCTCCACTTT. This sequence encodes CASSLVGQGSSPLHF.

The chain uses TRBV14 and TRBJ2-7, with D tentatively TRBD1 (6 bases). There are 13 residues in the CDR3. CDR1 is SGHDN, CDR2 FVKESK, per germline. Trimming took off 6 bases at V and 7 bases at J, with 16 bases between the two ends. The CDR3 loop is CASSRNLRGEQYF. CDR3 sequence (DNA): TGTGCCAGCAGTCGCAATCTCAGGGGAGAGCAGTACTTC.

This clone was counted a single time. The rearrangement joins TRBV27 to TRBJ2-7, with a weak D call TRBD2 (6 bases). Germline V lookup: CDR1 MNHEY, CDR2 SMNVEV (reference sequence). Deletions cut 5 bases from V and 6 bases from J, with 11 bases between. The CDR3 has 12 amino acids. The CDR3 sequence is CASSPLGGEQYF. The CDR3 DNA follows: TGTGCCAGCAGTCCCCTGGGAGGCGAGCAGTACTTC.

The chain employs TRBV7-2 and TRBJ2-1; TRBD1 is a possible D gene (6 bases). CDR3 size: 15 residues. In germline, CDR1 is SGHTA, CDR2 FQGNSA. V lost 4 bases, J lost 0 bases, and 10 bases lay in between. DNA of the CDR3: TGTGCCAGCAGCTCCGACAGGAGCTCCTACAATGAGCAGTTCTTC. Residues: CASSSDRSSYNEQFF. The complete variable domain, with remaining parts taken from reference TRBV7-2 and TRBJ2-1, reads GAGVSQSPSNKVTEKGKDVELRCDPISGHTALYWYRQSLGQGLEFLIYFQGNSAPDKSGLPSDRFSAERTGGSVSTLTIQRTQQEDSAVYLCASSSDRSSYNEQFFGPGTRLTVL.

This clone was counted between two and nine times. The rearrangement uses TRBV27 and TRBJ2-7; D gene unclear. Germline loops: CDR1 MNHEY, CDR2 SMNVEV (reference sequence). CDR3 length: 14 residues. Between the trimmed V and J ends, which lost 8 bases and 3 bases, there was a span of 17 bases. CDR3 residues: CASRGTQNLYEQYF. The CDR3, as DNA: TGTGCCAGCCGCGGAACTCAGAATCTCTACGAGCAGTACTTC.

The rearrangement joins TRBV6-4 to TRBJ1-2; possibly TRBD1 for D (5 bases). The CDR3 sequence is 15 residues long. Germline V gives CDR1 MRHNA, CDR2 SNTAGT. The V end was cut by 6 bases, the J end by 6 bases, with 20 bases between. The CDR3 region is CASSQPGVPVDGYTF. The CDR3 DNA sequence: TGTGCCAGCAGCCAGCCGGGGGTGCCCGTAGATGGCTACACCTTC.

This clone was found once. The V and J genes are TRBV10-3 and TRBJ1-5; D perhaps matches TRBD1 (6 bases). Germline lookup yields CDR1 ENHRY and CDR2 SYGVKD. The CDR3 has 14 amino acids. V lost 5 bases, J lost 1 base, and 9 bases lay in between. CDR3 in DNA: TGTGCCATCAGTTCGACAGGCAGCAATCAGCCCCAGCATTTT. Its translation: CAISSTGSNQPQHF.